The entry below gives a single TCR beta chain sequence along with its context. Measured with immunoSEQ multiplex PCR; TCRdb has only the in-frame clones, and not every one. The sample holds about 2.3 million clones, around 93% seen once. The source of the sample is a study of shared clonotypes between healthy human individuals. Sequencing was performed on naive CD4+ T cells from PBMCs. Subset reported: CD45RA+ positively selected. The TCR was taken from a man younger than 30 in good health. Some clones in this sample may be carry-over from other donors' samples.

This chain's CDR3 is CASAIERQGSAEQYF. CDR3 bases: TGTGCCAGCGCGATAGAGAGACAGGGGTCCGCCGAGCAGTACTTC. The chain couples TRBV6-1 to TRBJ2-7; TRBD1 matches at 8 bases. This CDR3 comprises 15 residues. The germline V gene encodes CDR1 MNHNS and CDR2 SASEGT. Trimming took 8 bases from V and 6 from J; bases not matched to a gene: 15.